Shown below are 4 T cell receptor beta chains from a single sample sequenced in a study of blood T cell repertoires in COVID-19. TCRdb's table, derived via immunoSEQ multiplex PCR, lists solely in-frame clones and lacks some. The table shows 400,000 to 550,000 clones, with roughly 87% occurring only once. The material sequenced was PBMCs or T cells enriched from blood (not recorded which). The receptor set was obtained from a woman younger than 30 with acute COVID-19.

The chain links TRBV5-4 to TRBJ2-7, with 7 positions matching TRBD2. The trim removed 2 bases at V and 0 bases at J, leaving 5 bases unmatched. CDR1 is SGHNT and CDR2 is YYREEE in the germline V gene (reference sequence). This CDR3 has 15 residues. CDR3: CASSFRRGSSYEQYF. CDR3 nucleotides: TGTGCCAGCAGCTTTAGGCGGGGGAGCTCCTACGAGCAGTACTTC.

The V call is TRBV27, the J call TRBJ1-6; 7 nucleotides match TRBD1. This CDR3 contains 15 residues. V gave up 5 bases and J gave up 9 bases; unmatched junction bases: 10. Germline CDR1 reads MNHEY; CDR2 reads SMNVEV (reference sequence). The CDR3: CASSSDREHSSPLHF. The CDR3 coding sequence is TGTGCCAGCAGTAGCGACAGGGAGCATAGTTCACCCCTCCACTTT.

This clone was seen a single time. V gene TRBV6-5 combines with J gene TRBJ2-7; possibly TRBD1 for D (5 bases). CDR1 and CDR2 (germline): MNHEY, SVGAGI. Deletions cut 0 bases from V and 0 bases from J, with 9 bases between. CDR3 size: 15 residues. In DNA, the CDR3 is TGTGCCAGCAGTTACTCTGCAGGGTACTCCTACGAGCAGTACTTC. Its translation is CASSYSAGYSYEQYF.

This chain uses TRBV27 with TRBJ1-6; D remains unclear. Germline CDR1 MNHEY, CDR2 SMNVEV (reference sequence). The CDR3 covers 17 residues. The V end was cut by 1 base, the J end by 0 bases, with 10 bases between. CDR3 residues: CASSLLSLSSYNSPLHF. The CDR3, as DNA: TGTGCCAGCAGTTTATTATCCCTCAGCTCCTATAATTCACCCCTCCACTTT.